Below, one T cell receptor beta chain is given with its context. Its antigen is currently unknown. Germline V lookup: CDR1 SQVTM, CDR2 ANQGSEA. The CDR3 spans 14 residues. The J segment lost 6 bases and the V segment lost 3 bases, leaving 10 bases of the junction unmatched. Profiled with immunoSEQ multiplex PCR; TCRdb holds only in-frame clones, not every one. The sample lists tens of thousands of clones; around 87% were seen once. Specified time point: week 23, last vaccination. With topical imiquimod, each dose of the vaccine consisted of 300 ug of mutant IDH1 20-mer peptide. The data are from a study of a mutant IDH1 vaccine in newly diagnosed glioma. Study-wide results and limits: Pseudoprogression appears to have had no connection to changes in top peripheral T cell clonotypes.

The gene calls are TRBV29-1 and TRBJ2-7, with 8 bases lining up with TRBD2. The sequence derives from a man aged 35 to 55 with glioma. The specimen was PBMCs, collected from a glioma patient whose treatment included an IDH1 peptide vaccine. The CDR3 nucleotides read TGCAGCGTTGAGAGCGGGAGTGGGCCCAGCGAGCAGTACTTC. Translation: CSVESGSGPSEQYF.